Ten or more counts support the clone carrying this TCR beta chain. Absent ophthalmopathy progression within 18 months defined stable Graves' hyperthyroidism. This CDR3 region has 14 residues. Germline V gene lookup returns CDR1 LNHNV and CDR2 YYDKDF (reference sequence). Trimming removed 0 bases at V and 1 base at J, with 6 bases between. The sample belongs to a study of T cells in Graves' hyperthyroidism and ophthalmopathy. Template material for amplifying TCR beta CDR3 regions consisted of RNA transcripts. During a first-round RT-PCR of the TCR CDR3, the HTBI primer set was used. MiXCR, run by TCRdb on the multiplex PCR reads, gives a single entry per CDR3 protein. The data contain about 560,000 distinct CDR3 sequences, approximately 15% of them singletons.

The sequencing sample was made of blood. The V call is TRBV15, the J call TRBJ1-1; D is undetermined. The receptor's source is a woman aged 18-30 years with Graves' hyperthyroidism. The DNA for the CDR3 is TGTGCCACCAGCAGAGATCGGGGGAACACTGAAGCTTTCTTT. Amino acid sequence: CATSRDRGNTEAFF. Complete variable domain (other parts from reference TRBV15 and TRBJ1-1): DAMVIQNPRYQVTQFGKPVTLSCSQTLNHNVMYWYQQKSSQAPKLLFHYYDKDFNNEADTPDNFQSRRPNTSFCFLDIRSPGLGDTAMYLCATSRDRGNTEAFFGQGTRLTVV.